The rows below give T cell receptor beta chains drawn from one sample of a study of metastatic and nonmetastatic thyroid tumors. Via MiXCR, TCRdb re-called the PCR reads. The repertoire holds about 93,000 clones, with roughly 13% as singletons. Sequenced sample: blood. These receptors were taken from a female donor with papillary thyroid cancer or a benign thyroid nodule (not recorded which). Some clones in this sample may be carry-over from other donors' samples. The CDR3 runs from the conserved cysteine through the conserved F or W. A D gene is named only where the DNA matches it firmly. Part of the rows lack a size; the others show once, few, many or a class for expanded clones.

>TRBV5-1|many|TRBD2|TRBJ2-1
TGCGCCAGCAGCCCCCTGGGACTAGCGGGGTCCTACAATGAGCAGTTCTTC
CASSPLGLAGSYNEQFF
>TRBV7-2|many|.|TRBJ2-3
TGTGCCAGCAGCTTTATAGCCTCAGATACGCAGTATTTT
CASSFIASDTQYF
>TRBV5-1|many|TRBD2|TRBJ2-3
TGCGCCAGCAGCTTGCTAGCGGAGATCACAGATACGCAGTATTTT
CASSLLAEITDTQYF
>TRBV28|many|.|TRBJ1-2
TGTGCCAGCAGTTTAACAGGGTACGGCTACACCTTC
CASSLTGYGYTF
>TRBV14|many|.|TRBJ2-1
TGTGCCAGCAGCCCGCGGACGGTCGGACATAGGGAGCAGTTCTTC
CASSPRTVGHREQFF
>TRBV6-2/TRBV6-3|many|TRBD2|TRBJ2-1
TGTGCCAGCAGTCCGGCGACTAGCGCCCGGTACAATGAGCAGTTCTTC
CASSPATSARYNEQFF
>TRBV6-2/TRBV6-3|few|.|TRBJ1-5
TGTGCTAGCACCGAAAGGGCGCCAAGAAATTATCAGCCCCAGCATTTT
CASTERAPRNYQPQHF
>TRBV20-1|many|.|TRBJ1-2
TGCAGTGCTAGAGTACCGGGACTAGGGGGATATGGCTACACCTTC
CSARVPGLGGYGYTF
>TRBV18|many|.|TRBJ2-7
TGTGCCAGCTCACCACCTTACAGTTCCTACGAGCAGTACTTC
CASSPPYSSYEQYF
>TRBV28|many|.|TRBJ1-3
TGTGCCAGCAGTTTGAACAGGTTAGGAAACACCATATATTTT
CASSLNRLGNTIYF
>TRBV18|many|.|TRBJ1-5
TGTGCCAGCTCACCACCGGGTAGCAGCAATCAGCCCCAGCATTTT
CASSPPGSSNQPQHF
>TRBV19|few|.|TRBJ2-3
TGTGCCAGTAGTATAAATATGGATACGCAGTATTTT
CASSINMDTQYF
>TRBV19|.|TRBD1|TRBJ1-2
TGTGCCAGTAGAAGGGGACAGGCCGAAGGCTACACCTTC
CASRRGQAEGYTF
>TRBV5-6|many|TRBD2|TRBJ2-7
TGTGCCAGCAGCTTCCCGGGACTAGGGAATTCGCAGTACTTC
CASSFPGLGNSQYF
>TRBV10-3|many|TRBD1|TRBJ2-5
TGTGCCATAAAGGGACAGCAAGAGACCCAGTACTTC
CAIKGQQETQYF
>TRBV6-1|many|TRBD2|TRBJ2-1
TGTGCCAGCAGTGAGGGGGGACTAGCGGGGTCCCCGTTCTTC
CASSEGGLAGSPFF
>TRBV6-9|.|.|TRBJ2-1
TGTGCCAGCAGTTATAACACCGATGAGCAGTTCTTC
CASSYNTDEQFF
>TRBV18|many|.|TRBJ2-3
TGTGCCAGCTCACCACGAGATACGCAGTATTTT
CASSPRDTQYF
>TRBV5-1|many|.|TRBJ2-5
TGCGCCAGTTCGAGGATGTTCGGAGAGACCCAGTACTTC
CASSRMFGETQYF
>TRBV18|.|TRBD2|TRBJ2-4
TGTGCCAGCTCACCCCGGACTAGCGGGAGGGCCGTCGGCAAAAACATTCAGTACTTC
CASSPRTSGRAVGKNIQYF
>TRBV5-6|many|TRBD1|TRBJ2-1
TGTGCCAGCAGCCACGGGACAGCCTCCTACAATGAGCAGTTCTTC
CASSHGTASYNEQFF
>TRBV5-6|.|.|TRBJ2-5
TGTGTCAGCAGCTTTGAACTTGTTCAAGAGACCCAGTACTTC
CVSSFELVQETQYF
>TRBV20-1|many|.|TRBJ2-5
TGCAGTGCTAGAGATCCCCTTACAGGTCAAGAGACCCAGTACTTC
CSARDPLTGQETQYF
>TRBV2|once|TRBD1|TRBJ1-4
TGTGCCAGCTGTATTACCGCCGGGACAGCTGATGAAAAACTGTTTTTT
CASCITAGTADEKLFF
>TRBV19|many|TRBD2|TRBJ2-2
TGTGCCAGTAGTCCTATAGCGGGAGACGACACCGGGGAGCTGTTTTTT
CASSPIAGDDTGELFF
>TRBV3-1|.|.|TRBJ1-3
TGTGCCAGCAGCCGCGGAGGAAACACCATATATTTT
CASSRGGNTIYF
>TRBV19|many|.|TRBJ2-3
TGTGCCAGTAGCCGTTCGTGGGCCGACCTACAGTATTTT
CASSRSWADLQYF
>TRBV2|many|.|TRBJ1-4
TGTGCCAGCAGTGGACAGGTTAATGAAAAACTGTTTTTT
CASSGQVNEKLFF
>TRBV19|many|.|TRBJ1-1
TGTGCCAGTGCCTCCTGGAACACTGAAGCTTTCTTT
CASASWNTEAFF
>TRBV7-9|many|.|TRBJ2-5
TGTGCCAGCAGCCTTGGGACACGGGAGACCCAGTACTTC
CASSLGTRETQYF
>TRBV20-1|many|.|TRBJ1-2
TGCAGTGCTATGTACGGGGACTATGGCTACACCTTC
CSAMYGDYGYTF
>TRBV15|many|.|TRBJ1-2
TGTGCCACCAGCAGAGTCAGGCAGACCTATGGCTACACCTTC
CATSRVRQTYGYTF
>TRBV6-1|many|TRBD2|TRBJ2-1
TGTGCCAGCAGTAGCGGGACTTCGGAGAGGTCTGAGCAGTTCTTC
CASSSGTSERSEQFF
>TRBV12-3/TRBV12-4|many|.|TRBJ2-7
TGTGCCAGCAGTTTATCGGCCTACGAGCAGTACTTC
CASSLSAYEQYF
>TRBV28|many|.|TRBJ2-1
TGTGCCAGCAAAGGATCCCCGGGGCATGGCAATGAGCAGTTCTTC
CASKGSPGHGNEQFF
>TRBV29-1|many|.|TRBJ2-7
TGCAGCGTATCCGGGACTTTGAGCTCCTACGAGCAGTACTTC
CSVSGTLSSYEQYF
>TRBV7-2|many|.|TRBJ1-5
TGCGCCAGCAGCTTATTCCCCCAGGGTTTAGAGCCCCAGCATTTT
CASSLFPQGLEPQHF
>TRBV5-5|many|TRBD2|TRBJ2-1
TGTGCCAGCAGCGGAGGGACTAGCGAGTACAATGAGCAGTTCTTC
CASSGGTSEYNEQFF
>TRBV4-3|many|TRBD2|TRBJ2-5
TGCGCCAGCAGCCAAGAGGGGGGGGGACAAGAGACCCAGTACTTC
CASSQEGGGQETQYF
>TRBV20-1|many|TRBD2|TRBJ2-1
TGCAGTGCTCCACTAGCGGGAGGGCCTGGTGAGCAGTTCTTC
CSAPLAGGPGEQFF